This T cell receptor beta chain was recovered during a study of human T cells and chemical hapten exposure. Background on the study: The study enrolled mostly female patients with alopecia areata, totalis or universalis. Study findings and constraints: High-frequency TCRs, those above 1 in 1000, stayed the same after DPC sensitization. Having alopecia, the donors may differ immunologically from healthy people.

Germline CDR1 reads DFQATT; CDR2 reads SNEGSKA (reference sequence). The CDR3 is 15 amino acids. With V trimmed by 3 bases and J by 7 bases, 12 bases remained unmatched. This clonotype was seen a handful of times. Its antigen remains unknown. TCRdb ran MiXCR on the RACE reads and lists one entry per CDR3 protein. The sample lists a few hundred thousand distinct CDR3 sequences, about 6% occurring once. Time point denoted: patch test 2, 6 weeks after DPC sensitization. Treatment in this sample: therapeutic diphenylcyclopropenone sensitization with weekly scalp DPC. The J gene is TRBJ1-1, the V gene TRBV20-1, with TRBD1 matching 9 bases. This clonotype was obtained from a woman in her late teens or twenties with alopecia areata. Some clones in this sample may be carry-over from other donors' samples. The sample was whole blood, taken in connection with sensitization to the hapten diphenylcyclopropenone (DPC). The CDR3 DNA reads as TGCAGTGCTAGGGAACAGGGGGCGCGTAAAGGTGAAGCTTTCTTT. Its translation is CSAREQGARKGEAFF.